This TCR beta chain was found in a study of vaccination effects on CD4 cells after COVID-19. A few counts support this clone. Its antigen is undetermined. Profiling relied on immunoSEQ multiplex PCR, and the TCRdb table lists in-frame clones only, not all of them. The sample lists tens of thousands of clones, around 70% occurring once. CD4+ T cells specific for antigen were expanded with viral peptide pools by the ViraFEST assay before sequencing. When around nine days of culture had elapsed, CD4+ T cells were isolated. Absence of prior SARS-CoV-2 infection characterized the vaccine recipients, who showed negative nucleocapsid antibodies. Each culture well received under 2.5 million PBMC. These cells were then cultured in IMDM with 9 to 10 IU/ml IL-2 and 9.5 to 10 ug/ml peptides. Deletions cut 0 bases from V and 3 bases from J, with 11 bases between. This CDR3 is 15 amino acids long. Germline CDR1 MNHEY, CDR2 SVGAGI.

This chain uses TRBV6-5 with TRBJ1-2; D is perhaps TRBD1 (6 bases). The sequencing here drew on CD4+ T cells from PBMCs cultured with SARS-CoV-2 spike peptides, taken before COVID-19 vaccination. The TCR originated in a human donor who received a COVID-19 vaccine. CDR3 region: CASSYSGGSYYGYTF. The CDR3 DNA follows: TGTGCCAGCAGTTACTCAGGGGGAAGTTACTATGGCTACACCTTC.